The clone carrying this T cell receptor (beta chain) was observed many times. Its antigen remains unidentified. The CDR3 spans 15 residues. Germline lookup yields CDR1 SGHVS and CDR2 FQNEAQ. V was clipped by 5 bases and J by 6 bases; unmatched bases: 10. The data belong to a study of T cell repertoires in cytomegalovirus infection. Looking at the study overall: Public TCR beta signatures marked donors with CMV infection and the matching HLA. Study findings and constraints: The ex vivo response was dominated by HLA-C-restricted CMV-specific TCR beta clonotypes. Identification of carriers of CMV plus the relevant HLA was achieved through cumulative public TCR beta family frequency.

TCRdb reprocessed the reads via MiXCR and lists one record per CDR3 protein. The sample shows around 180,000 distinct CDR3 sequences, 25% to 30% of them seen only once. This sequence was found in a human donor in good health (CMV status not recorded). Some clones in this sample may be carry-over from other donors' samples. Sample: PBMCs. The chain couples TRBV7-8 to TRBJ1-2; 9 bases are shared with TRBD1. The CDR3 DNA reads TGTGCCAGCAGCCCCGACAGGGGGAAGACTAATGGCTACACCTTC. Translation: CASSPDRGKTNGYTF.